A single TCR beta chain is shown here with its context. Original handling: Reference gene primers were amplified, and this amplification served to estimate nucleated cell counts. Produced via immunoSEQ multiplex PCR; TCRdb's table is partial and in-frame only. D and trimming were read from the DNA, whereas the V and J calls and clone size are those reported in that table. The table has fewer than 200,000 clones, around four fifths seen once; the top ten hold about 4.4%. The length of the CDR3 is 16 residues. CDR1 is SEHNR and CDR2 is FQNEAQ in the germline V gene (reference sequence). Trimming cost V 5 bases and J 6 bases; bases outside gene matches: 10. The entry originates in a study of blood T cell repertoires in COVID-19. Grouping used clinical history reported by participants in a survey and questionnaire. Recovered status applied to Cohort 3 donors who had two consecutive negative PCRs. It also applied to those with clearance or with symptom resolution.

The sequenced sample was PBMCs or T cells enriched from blood (not recorded which). The chain joins TRBV7-9 to TRBJ2-3, with TRBD2 matching 11 bases. The TCR was taken from a woman in her 50s who had recovered from COVID-19. The CDR3 nucleotides are TGTGCCAGCAGCCCCGGACTAGCGGGTGCGGGGGATACGCAGTATTTT. It codes for CASSPGLAGAGDTQYF.